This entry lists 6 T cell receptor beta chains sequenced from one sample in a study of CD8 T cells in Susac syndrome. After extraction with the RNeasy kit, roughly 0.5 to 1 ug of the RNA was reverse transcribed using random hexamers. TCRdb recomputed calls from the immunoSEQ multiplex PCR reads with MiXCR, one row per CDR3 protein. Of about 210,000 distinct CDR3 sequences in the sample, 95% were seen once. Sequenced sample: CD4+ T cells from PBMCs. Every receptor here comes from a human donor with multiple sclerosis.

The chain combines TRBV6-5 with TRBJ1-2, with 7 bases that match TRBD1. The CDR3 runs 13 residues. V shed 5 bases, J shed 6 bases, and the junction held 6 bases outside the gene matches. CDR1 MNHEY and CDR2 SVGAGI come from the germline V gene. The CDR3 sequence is CASSHDRENGYTF. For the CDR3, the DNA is TGTGCCAGCAGTCATGACAGGGAGAATGGCTACACCTTC.

As DNA, the CDR3 is TGCAGCGCCACAGGGGGGACAGGGCTTGGCACTTTCTTT. Translation gives CSATGGTGLGTFF. This chain connects TRBV29-1 to TRBJ1-1; 9 bases match TRBD1. Trimming cost V 7 bases and J 12 bases; bases outside gene matches: 15. The CDR3 sequence is 13 residues long. Germline values: CDR1 SQVTM, CDR2 ANQGSEA.

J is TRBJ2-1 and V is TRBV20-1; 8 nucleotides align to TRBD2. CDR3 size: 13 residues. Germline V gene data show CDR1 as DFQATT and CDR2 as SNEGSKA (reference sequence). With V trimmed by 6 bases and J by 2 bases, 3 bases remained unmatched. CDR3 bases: TGCAGTGCCGTCGGGAGGGCCTACAATGAGCAGTTCTTC. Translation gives CSAVGRAYNEQFF.

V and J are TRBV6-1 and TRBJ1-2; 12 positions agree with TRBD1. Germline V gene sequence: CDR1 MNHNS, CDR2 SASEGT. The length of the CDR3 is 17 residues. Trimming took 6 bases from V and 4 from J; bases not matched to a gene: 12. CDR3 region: CASSRPGTGGRGYGYTF. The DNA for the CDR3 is TGTGCCAGCAGCCGTCCCGGGACAGGGGGCCGTGGCTATGGCTACACCTTC.

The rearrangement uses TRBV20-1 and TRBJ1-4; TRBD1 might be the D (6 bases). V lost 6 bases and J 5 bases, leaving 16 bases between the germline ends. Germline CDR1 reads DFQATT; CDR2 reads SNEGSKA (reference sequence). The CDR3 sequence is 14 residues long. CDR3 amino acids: CSAPASGHNEKLFF. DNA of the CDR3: TGCAGTGCCCCAGCCTCGGGACACAATGAAAAACTGTTTTTT.

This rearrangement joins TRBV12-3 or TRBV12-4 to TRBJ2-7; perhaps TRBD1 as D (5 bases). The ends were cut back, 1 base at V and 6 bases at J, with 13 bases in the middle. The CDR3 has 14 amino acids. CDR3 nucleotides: TGTGCCAGCAGTTTAGTCCAGGGCGGTGGCGAGCAGTACTTC. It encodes CASSLVQGGGEQYF.